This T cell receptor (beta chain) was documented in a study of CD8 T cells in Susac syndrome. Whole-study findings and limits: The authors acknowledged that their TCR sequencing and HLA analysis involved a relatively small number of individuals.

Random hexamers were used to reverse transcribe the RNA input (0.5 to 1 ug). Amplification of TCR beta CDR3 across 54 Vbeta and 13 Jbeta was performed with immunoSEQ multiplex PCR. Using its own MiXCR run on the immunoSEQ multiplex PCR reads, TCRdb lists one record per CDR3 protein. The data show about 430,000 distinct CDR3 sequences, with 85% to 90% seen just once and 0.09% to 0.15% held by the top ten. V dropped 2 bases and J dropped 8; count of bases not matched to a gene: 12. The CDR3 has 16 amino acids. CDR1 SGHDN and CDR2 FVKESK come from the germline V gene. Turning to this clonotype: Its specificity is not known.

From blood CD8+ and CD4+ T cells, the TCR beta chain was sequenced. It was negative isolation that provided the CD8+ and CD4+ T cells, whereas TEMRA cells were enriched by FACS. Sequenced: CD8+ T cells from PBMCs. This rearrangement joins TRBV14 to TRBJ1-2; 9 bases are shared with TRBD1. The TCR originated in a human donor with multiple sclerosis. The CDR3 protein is CASSQLPGQGRGGYTF. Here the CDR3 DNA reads TGTGCCAGCAGCCAACTCCCGGGACAGGGAAGGGGGGGCTACACCTTC.